This is a list of T cell receptor beta chains from one sample in a study of T cell changes during pregnancy in multiple sclerosis. Measured with immunoSEQ multiplex PCR; TCRdb has only the in-frame clones, and not every one. The table shows approximately 20,000 clones, with 80% to 90% occurring only once. Sequencing used CD8+ T cells from peripheral blood mononuclear cells, obtained in the second trimester of pregnancy. Receptors were obtained from a female donor in good health, enrolled as a control in a pregnancy study. Each CDR3 is given with its conserved first and last residue. The D gene is left open where the match is weak. The size of a clone is reported for some rows only, either as once, few or many, or as a class for expanded clones.

j_gene: TRBJ1-6; abundance: few; v_gene: TRBV2; d_gene: TRBD1; CDR3nt: TGTGCCAGCAGTGGAACCTTGACAGGGGTAGGTAATTCACCCCTCCACTTT; CDR3aa: CASSGTLTGVGNSPLHF
j_gene: TRBJ2-7; abundance: once; v_gene: TRBV6-5; d_gene: NA; CDR3nt: TGTGCCAGCAGTAAGGCCCCCCCGGGCGAGCAGTACTTC; CDR3aa: CASSKAPPGEQYF
j_gene: TRBJ2-1; abundance: NA; v_gene: TRBV27; d_gene: TRBD1; CDR3nt: TGTGCCAGCAGTCTCCGGACAGGGGGGATCGATGAGCAGTTCTTC; CDR3aa: CASSLRTGGIDEQFF
j_gene: TRBJ2-1; abundance: NA; v_gene: TRBV7-3; d_gene: TRBD2; CDR3nt: TGTGCCAGCAGCTTAGACTCTTTACTAGCGGGAAACAATGAGCAGTTCTTC; CDR3aa: CASSLDSLLAGNNEQFF
j_gene: TRBJ2-2; abundance: NA; v_gene: TRBV4-3; d_gene: NA; CDR3nt: TGCGCCAGCAGCCAGGGGACACCGAACACCGGGGAGCTGTTTTTT; CDR3aa: CASSQGTPNTGELFF
j_gene: TRBJ2-2; abundance: NA; v_gene: TRBV6-1; d_gene: NA; CDR3nt: TGTGCCAGCAGTGCGACAGGAGACACCGGGGAGCTGTTTTTT; CDR3aa: CASSATGDTGELFF
j_gene: TRBJ1-1; abundance: NA; v_gene: TRBV18; d_gene: NA; CDR3nt: TGTGCCAGCTCATCACGACAGGACGAGGACACTGAAGCTTTCTTT; CDR3aa: CASSSRQDEDTEAFF
j_gene: TRBJ1-3; abundance: NA; v_gene: TRBV28; d_gene: NA; CDR3nt: TGTGCCATCGCGCAGGGGACCTCTGGAAACACCATATATTTT; CDR3aa: CAIAQGTSGNTIYF
j_gene: TRBJ2-2; abundance: NA; v_gene: TRBV29-1; d_gene: NA; CDR3nt: TGCAGCGTTGAAGATGGGCAGGGCCTCACCGGGGAGCTGTTTTTT; CDR3aa: CSVEDGQGLTGELFF
j_gene: TRBJ2-1; abundance: NA; v_gene: TRBV4-3; d_gene: TRBD2; CDR3nt: TGCGCCAGCAGCCAAGGGGGCGTCGTAACTAGCGGGAGCGCGAGCTCCTACAATGAGCAGTTCTTC; CDR3aa: CASSQGGVVTSGSASSYNEQFF
j_gene: TRBJ2-1; abundance: once; v_gene: TRBV5-1; d_gene: NA; CDR3nt: TGCGCCAGCAGCTTTACGTCCGAAGGGACTCACAATGAGCAGTTCTTC; CDR3aa: CASSFTSEGTHNEQFF
j_gene: TRBJ2-5; abundance: NA; v_gene: TRBV7-9; d_gene: TRBD2; CDR3nt: TGTGCCAGCAGCTTAGTGACGGGACTAGCGGGAGAGACCCAGTACTTC; CDR3aa: CASSLVTGLAGETQYF
j_gene: TRBJ1-1; abundance: once; v_gene: TRBV4-1; d_gene: NA; CDR3nt: TGCGCCAGCAGCCAACAACAGTCAGGGAGGACTGAAGCTTTCTTT; CDR3aa: CASSQQQSGRTEAFF
j_gene: TRBJ2-1; abundance: NA; v_gene: TRBV7-3; d_gene: NA; CDR3nt: TGTGCCAGCAGCCGGGGTACGGACGGACAGAGCTCCTACAATGAGCAGTTCTTC; CDR3aa: CASSRGTDGQSSYNEQFF
j_gene: TRBJ1-5; abundance: NA; v_gene: TRBV4-1; d_gene: TRBD1; CDR3nt: TGCGCCAGCAGCCAAGAGCGGACAGGGAATCAGCCCCAGCATTTT; CDR3aa: CASSQERTGNQPQHF
j_gene: TRBJ2-1; abundance: NA; v_gene: TRBV7-2; d_gene: NA; CDR3nt: TGTGCCAGCAGCCAACCACGGGATGAGCAGTTCTTC; CDR3aa: CASSQPRDEQFF
j_gene: TRBJ2-1; abundance: NA; v_gene: TRBV6-4; d_gene: TRBD2; CDR3nt: TGTGCCAGCAGCCTGACTAGCGGGGGGGAAAACAATGAGCAGTTCTTC; CDR3aa: CASSLTSGGENNEQFF
j_gene: TRBJ2-1; abundance: NA; v_gene: TRBV27; d_gene: TRBD1; CDR3nt: TGTGCCAGCAGTCCCGGGACAGCCTACAATGAGCAGTTCTTC; CDR3aa: CASSPGTAYNEQFF
j_gene: TRBJ2-7; abundance: NA; v_gene: TRBV12-5; d_gene: NA; CDR3nt: TGTGCTAGTGGGGATGACAGCTACGAGCAGTACTTC; CDR3aa: CASGDDSYEQYF
j_gene: TRBJ2-7; abundance: NA; v_gene: TRBV4-1; d_gene: NA; CDR3nt: TGCGCCAGCAGCCAAGACTGGCCCGATACCTACGAGCAGTACTTC; CDR3aa: CASSQDWPDTYEQYF
j_gene: TRBJ2-7; abundance: NA; v_gene: TRBV6-5; d_gene: TRBD1; CDR3nt: TGTGCCAGCAGTTCGAACAGGGGGCTGGTGGACGAGCAGTACTTC; CDR3aa: CASSSNRGLVDEQYF
j_gene: TRBJ2-7; abundance: once; v_gene: TRBV4-1; d_gene: TRBD2; CDR3nt: TGCGCCAGCAGCGAATCCCCCACTAGCGGGAGTGTCCACGAGCAGTACTTC; CDR3aa: CASSESPTSGSVHEQYF
j_gene: TRBJ2-1; abundance: NA; v_gene: TRBV10-3; d_gene: TRBD2; CDR3nt: TGTGCCATCAGTGAGCGCCCAGCGGGACCTAGCGATGAGCAGTTCTTC; CDR3aa: CAISERPAGPSDEQFF
j_gene: TRBJ1-5; abundance: few; v_gene: TRBV4-2; d_gene: NA; CDR3nt: TGTGCCAGCAGCCAAGAAGGTGGGGGAGGTCAGCCCCAGCATTTT; CDR3aa: CASSQEGGGGQPQHF
j_gene: TRBJ2-7; abundance: NA; v_gene: TRBV15; d_gene: TRBD1; CDR3nt: TGTGCCACCAGCAGAGATGTTTTCCAGGGGGCGATGGTCCCCTACGAGCAGTACTTC; CDR3aa: CATSRDVFQGAMVPYEQYF
j_gene: TRBJ2-1; abundance: NA; v_gene: TRBV2; d_gene: NA; CDR3nt: TGTGCCAGCAGTGCGGGGGCCTACAATGAGCAGTTCTTC; CDR3aa: CASSAGAYNEQFF
j_gene: TRBJ2-7; abundance: NA; v_gene: TRBV28; d_gene: NA; CDR3nt: TGTGCCAGCAGCGGCGGGCTTTCCTACGAGCAGTACTTC; CDR3aa: CASSGGLSYEQYF
j_gene: TRBJ2-1; abundance: NA; v_gene: TRBV19; d_gene: NA; CDR3nt: TGTGCCAGTAGTCCCCTCAAGAGCTCCTACAATGAGCAGTTCTTC; CDR3aa: CASSPLKSSYNEQFF
j_gene: TRBJ2-7; abundance: NA; v_gene: TRBV27; d_gene: TRBD1; CDR3nt: TGTGCCAGCAGTCTAGGACAGGACGAGCAGTACTTC; CDR3aa: CASSLGQDEQYF
j_gene: TRBJ1-1; abundance: NA; v_gene: TRBV28; d_gene: NA; CDR3nt: TGTGCCAGCAGTACCCTGCAGGGTGCGCTTACTGAAGCTTTCTTT; CDR3aa: CASSTLQGALTEAFF
j_gene: TRBJ1-5; abundance: NA; v_gene: TRBV6-5; d_gene: NA; CDR3nt: TGTGCCAGCAGTTACGTAGGGGTTAATCAGCCCCAGCATTTT; CDR3aa: CASSYVGVNQPQHF
j_gene: TRBJ2-7; abundance: NA; v_gene: TRBV18; d_gene: TRBD1; CDR3nt: TGTGCCAGCTCACCCCGACAGGGCTACGAGCAGTACTTC; CDR3aa: CASSPRQGYEQYF
j_gene: TRBJ2-1; abundance: NA; v_gene: TRBV25-1; d_gene: TRBD1; CDR3nt: TGTGCCAGCAGTGGGACGGACAGGGGGAGCTATGAGCAGTTCTTC; CDR3aa: CASSGTDRGSYEQFF
j_gene: TRBJ2-7; abundance: NA; v_gene: TRBV7-9; d_gene: TRBD2; CDR3nt: TGTGCCAGCAGCTTACTAGCGGGAGCCCAGACAGACGAGCAGTACTTC; CDR3aa: CASSLLAGAQTDEQYF
j_gene: TRBJ2-7; abundance: NA; v_gene: TRBV19; d_gene: TRBD2; CDR3nt: TGTGCCAGTAACCCGGGGACTAGCTCCTACGAGCAGTACTTC; CDR3aa: CASNPGTSSYEQYF
j_gene: TRBJ2-1; abundance: NA; v_gene: TRBV28; d_gene: TRBD2; CDR3nt: TGTGCCAGCAGTCCAACCTTGGGGCGGGAGGGCAATGAGCAGTTCTTC; CDR3aa: CASSPTLGREGNEQFF
j_gene: TRBJ1-1; abundance: NA; v_gene: TRBV5-6; d_gene: TRBD1; CDR3nt: TGTGCCAGCAGCTCTCCTGGGACAGGGGACACTGAAGCTTTCTTT; CDR3aa: CASSSPGTGDTEAFF
j_gene: TRBJ2-2; abundance: NA; v_gene: TRBV6-1; d_gene: TRBD2; CDR3nt: TGTGCCAGCAGTAAGACTAGCGGGGACACCGGGGAGCTGTTTTTT; CDR3aa: CASSKTSGDTGELFF
j_gene: TRBJ1-1; abundance: once; v_gene: TRBV27; d_gene: NA; CDR3nt: TGTGCCAGCAGTATAACAGATAACACTGAAGCTTTCTTT; CDR3aa: CASSITDNTEAFF
j_gene: TRBJ1-5; abundance: NA; v_gene: TRBV19; d_gene: NA; CDR3nt: TGTGCCAGTAGCCAGGGTGGAAATCAGCCCCAGCATTTT; CDR3aa: CASSQGGNQPQHF
j_gene: TRBJ1-5; abundance: NA; v_gene: TRBV19; d_gene: TRBD1; CDR3nt: TGTGCCAGTAGTATCCGGGACAGGGGTCAGCCCCAGCATTTT; CDR3aa: CASSIRDRGQPQHF
j_gene: TRBJ2-3; abundance: NA; v_gene: TRBV30; d_gene: TRBD2; CDR3nt: TGTGCCTGGAGTATGTCTAGCGGGAGCAAAAAAGATACGCAGTATTTT; CDR3aa: CAWSMSSGSKKDTQYF
j_gene: TRBJ1-2; abundance: NA; v_gene: TRBV6-4; d_gene: TRBD1; CDR3nt: TGTGCCAGCAGTGACTCGACAGGGGGTGGCTACACCTTC; CDR3aa: CASSDSTGGGYTF
j_gene: TRBJ2-7; abundance: NA; v_gene: TRBV11-2; d_gene: NA; CDR3nt: TGTGCCAGCAGCTTAGGCGCCGGAGGGGCCTACGAGCAGTACTTC; CDR3aa: CASSLGAGGAYEQYF
j_gene: TRBJ1-2; abundance: NA; v_gene: TRBV28; d_gene: NA; CDR3nt: TGTGCCAGCACCCCAGGGGCAGCTCACTATGGCTACACCTTC; CDR3aa: CASTPGAAHYGYTF
j_gene: TRBJ2-3; abundance: NA; v_gene: TRBV29-1; d_gene: TRBD1; CDR3nt: TGCAGCGTTCCGGGACAGGGCACCCATACGCAGTATTTT; CDR3aa: CSVPGQGTHTQYF
j_gene: TRBJ2-3; abundance: NA; v_gene: TRBV13; d_gene: TRBD2; CDR3nt: TGTGCCAGCAGCTCGACTAGCGGAGGGGACACAGATACGCAGTATTTT; CDR3aa: CASSSTSGGDTDTQYF
j_gene: TRBJ2-4; abundance: NA; v_gene: TRBV2; d_gene: TRBD2; CDR3nt: TGTGCCAGCAATCCCCTAGCGGGGGGGCCCTCGAACATTCAGTACTTC; CDR3aa: CASNPLAGGPSNIQYF
j_gene: TRBJ2-3; abundance: NA; v_gene: TRBV27; d_gene: TRBD1; CDR3nt: TGTGCCAGCAGCCTTTTAGGACAGGTTAGCACAGATACGCAGTATTTT; CDR3aa: CASSLLGQVSTDTQYF
j_gene: TRBJ1-1; abundance: NA; v_gene: TRBV18; d_gene: NA; CDR3nt: TGTGCCAGCTCACCACAGAGACAGTCCGAAGCTGAAGCTTTCTTT; CDR3aa: CASSPQRQSEAEAFF
j_gene: TRBJ2-1; abundance: NA; v_gene: TRBV14; d_gene: NA; CDR3nt: TGTGCCAGCAGCCAAGTAGCTGGGTATGAGCAGTTCTTC; CDR3aa: CASSQVAGYEQFF
j_gene: TRBJ2-1; abundance: NA; v_gene: TRBV7-2; d_gene: NA; CDR3nt: TGTGCCAGCAGCTCTCACGGTTACAATGAGCAGTTCTTC; CDR3aa: CASSSHGYNEQFF
j_gene: TRBJ2-7; abundance: NA; v_gene: TRBV21-1; d_gene: NA; CDR3nt: TGTGCCAGCAGCAAAGCGCTTAGCGGGAGGGCCTACGAGCAGTACTTC; CDR3aa: CASSKALSGRAYEQYF
j_gene: TRBJ2-2; abundance: NA; v_gene: TRBV5-8; d_gene: NA; CDR3nt: TGTGCCAGCAGCCAGCGGACAGCCACCGGGGAGCTGTTTTTT; CDR3aa: CASSQRTATGELFF
j_gene: TRBJ2-2; abundance: few; v_gene: TRBV29-1; d_gene: TRBD2; CDR3nt: TGCAGCGGGATCTGGACTAGCGGGAGTGAGCCTAGCGCCGGGGAGCTGTTTTTT; CDR3aa: CSGIWTSGSEPSAGELFF
j_gene: TRBJ2-7; abundance: NA; v_gene: TRBV13; d_gene: TRBD1; CDR3nt: TGTGCCAGCAGCGTAACGCGGGACAGGGGGCTTGAGCAGTACTTC; CDR3aa: CASSVTRDRGLEQYF
j_gene: TRBJ2-7; abundance: NA; v_gene: TRBV27; d_gene: TRBD1; CDR3nt: TGTGCCAGCAATCCGGGACAGACCCGCTACGAGCAGTACTTC; CDR3aa: CASNPGQTRYEQYF